This T cell receptor (beta chain) was retrieved from a study of CD8 T cells in Susac syndrome. As to this clonotype: Its antigen is not known.

Study-level results: In Susac syndrome, CD8+ expansion was highest in TEMRA and active disease.

Random hexamers served to reverse transcribe roughly 0.45 to 1 ug RNA. TCRdb recomputed calls from the immunoSEQ multiplex PCR reads with MiXCR, one row per CDR3 protein. The sample yields about 84,000 distinct CDR3 sequences, around 96% seen once. Definite or probable Susac syndrome was diagnosed using recently defined diagnostic criteria. The CD8+ and CD4+ T cells were isolated magnetically using a negative isolation approach, whereas the TEMRA cells were enriched by FACS. The sequence derives from a human donor with Susac syndrome. The specimen sequenced was CD8+ T cells from PBMCs.

The CDR3 spells CAWSVDVNYGYTF. The CDR3 nucleotides are TGTGCCTGGAGTGTCGACGTCAACTATGGCTACACCTTC. The chain has TRBV30 and TRBJ1-2; D is undetermined. Trimming left V 0 bases short and J 2 bases short, with 7 bases between. The CDR3 extends over 13 amino acids. Germline V gene lookup returns CDR1 GTSNPN and CDR2 SVGIG (reference sequence).